Sequencing of this T cell receptor (beta chain) was carried out in a study of blood T cell repertoires in COVID-19. Study in general: Samples taken during acute and convalescent COVID-19 were collected in the United States, Italy and Spain. T cells, B-cell-depleted T cells, or PBMCs supplied cDNA or gDNA.

Measured with immunoSEQ multiplex PCR; TCRdb has only the in-frame clones, and not every one. In the table there are about 150,000 clones, around 80% of which are singletons. The CDR3 has 15 residues. V gave up 6 bases and J gave up 1 base, with 11 bases separating them. Germline values: CDR1 SGHDT, CDR2 YYEEEE. Clinical history as reported by participants underpinned cohort assignment. The source material was PBMCs or T cells enriched from blood (not recorded which). The TCR originated in a woman between 45 and 60 years old who had recovered from COVID-19. The genes are TRBV5-6 and TRBJ1-6; D unresolved. CDR3 loop: CASIGGGSYNSPLHF. DNA for the CDR3: TGTGCCAGCATCGGCGGCGGATCCTATAATTCACCCCTCCACTTT.